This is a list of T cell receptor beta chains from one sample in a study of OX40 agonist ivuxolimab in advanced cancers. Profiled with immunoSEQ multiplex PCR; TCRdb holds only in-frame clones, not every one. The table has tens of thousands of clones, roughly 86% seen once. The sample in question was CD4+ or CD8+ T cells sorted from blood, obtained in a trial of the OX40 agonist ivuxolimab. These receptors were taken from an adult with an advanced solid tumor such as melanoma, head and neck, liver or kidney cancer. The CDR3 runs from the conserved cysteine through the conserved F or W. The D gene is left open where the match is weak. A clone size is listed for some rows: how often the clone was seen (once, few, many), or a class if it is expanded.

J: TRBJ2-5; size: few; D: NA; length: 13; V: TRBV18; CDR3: CASSPSQGRTQYF; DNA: TGTGCCAGCTCACCCTCACAGGGAAGGACCCAGTACTTC
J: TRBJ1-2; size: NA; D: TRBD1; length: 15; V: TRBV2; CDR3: CASSPPTGYTTGYTF; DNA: TGTGCCAGCAGTCCTCCGACAGGGTATACGACTGGCTACACCTTC
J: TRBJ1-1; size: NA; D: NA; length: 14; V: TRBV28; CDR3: CASSLTGGETEAFF; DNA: TGTGCCAGCAGTTTAACGGGGGGGGAGACTGAAGCTTTCTTT
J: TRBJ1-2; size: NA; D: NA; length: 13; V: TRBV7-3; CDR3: CASSLTDRSSYTF; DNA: TGTGCCAGCAGCTTAACGGACAGATCCTCCTACACCTTC
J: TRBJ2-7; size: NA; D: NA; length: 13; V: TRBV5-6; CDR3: CASSPGAPNEQYF; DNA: TGTGCCAGCAGCCCGGGGGCTCCGAACGAGCAGTACTTC
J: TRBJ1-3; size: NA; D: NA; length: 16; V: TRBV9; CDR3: CASSVAGTSTGNTIYF; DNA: TGTGCCAGCAGCGTTGCGGGAACCAGTACAGGAAACACCATATATTTT
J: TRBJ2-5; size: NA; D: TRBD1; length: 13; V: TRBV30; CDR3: CAWNRDREETQYF; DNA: TGTGCCTGGAACCGGGACAGAGAAGAGACCCAGTACTTC
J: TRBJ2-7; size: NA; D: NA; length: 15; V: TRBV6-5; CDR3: CATERGGRAGYEQYF; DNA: TGTGCCACCGAGAGGGGAGGCAGGGCGGGCTACGAGCAGTACTTC
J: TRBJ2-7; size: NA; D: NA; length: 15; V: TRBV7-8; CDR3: CASSLVLGSSYEQYF; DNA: TGTGCCAGCAGCTTAGTCCTCGGCAGCTCCTACGAGCAGTACTTC
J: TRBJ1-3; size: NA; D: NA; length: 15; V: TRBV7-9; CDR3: CASSLGGTSGNTIYF; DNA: TGTGCCAGCAGCTTAGGAGGGACCTCTGGAAACACCATATATTTT
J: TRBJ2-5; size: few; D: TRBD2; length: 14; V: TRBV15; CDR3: CATSVGGSTETQYF; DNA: TGTGCCACCAGCGTGGGAGGGTCTACGGAGACCCAGTACTTC
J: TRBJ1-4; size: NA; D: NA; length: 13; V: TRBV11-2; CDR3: CASSLEAVEKLFF; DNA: TGTGCCAGCAGCTTAGAAGCAGTCGAAAAACTGTTTTTT
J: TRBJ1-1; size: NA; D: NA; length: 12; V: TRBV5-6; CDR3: CASSPLGGEAFF; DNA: TGTGCCAGCAGCCCCCTTGGGGGAGAAGCTTTCTTT
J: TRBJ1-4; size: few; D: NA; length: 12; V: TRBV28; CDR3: CASKVRQEKLFF; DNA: TGTGCCAGCAAGGTCAGGCAGGAAAAACTGTTTTTT
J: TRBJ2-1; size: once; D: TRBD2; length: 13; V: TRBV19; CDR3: CASSIALADEQFF; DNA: TGTGCCAGTAGTATAGCCCTAGCGGATGAGCAGTTCTTC
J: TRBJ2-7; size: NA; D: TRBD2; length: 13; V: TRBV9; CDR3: CASSARTSGEQYF; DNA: TGTGCCAGCAGCGCCAGGACTAGCGGTGAGCAGTACTTC